This T cell receptor (beta chain) was recovered during a study of ipilimumab plus nivolumab after autologous stem cell transplantation. On the study more broadly: Median doses per patient: a few ipilimumab, about eight nivolumab.

The CDR3 is made up of 16 amino acids. Trimming removed 2 bases from V and 0 bases from J, with 17 bases in between. Germline-derived CDR1 and CDR2 are GTSNPN and SVGIG (reference sequence). The assay was immunoSEQ multiplex PCR, and TCRdb's table has in-frame clones only and misses some. The table shows fewer than 95,000 clones, with 83% occurring only once. Starting 14 to 28 days after autologous transplant, ipilimumab 1 mg/kg was given. Dosing: nivolumab 3 mg/kg IV, weeks 1, 4, 7, 10, then every two weeks to week 26. This specimen consisted of PBMCs, obtained in a trial of ipilimumab plus nivolumab as post-transplant consolidation. This TCR was sampled from a male donor with diffuse large B-cell lymphoma. The V gene is TRBV30, the J gene TRBJ2-7; D may be TRBD1 (6 bases). CDR3 sequence: CAWSPQRGQLSYEQYF. The CDR3 DNA reads TGTGCCTGGAGTCCTCAGAGGGGACAACTCTCCTACGAGCAGTACTTC.